This T cell receptor beta chain was recorded in a study of blood T cell repertoires in COVID-19. Study-level information: Sources were T cells, B-cell-depleted T cells, or PBMCs; the material itself was cDNA or gDNA.

How the authors handled the data: Counts of nucleated cells, estimated from reference gene primer amplification, were obtained. The protocol was immunoSEQ multiplex PCR, while the TCRdb copy is restricted to in-frame clones and leaves out a portion. V and J calls and clone size follow that table, whereas D and trimming were derived from the DNA. The repertoire holds roughly 200,000 clones, with around 85% as singletons. CDR1 and CDR2 (germline): MNHNY, SVGAGI (reference sequence). CDR3 length: 15 residues. V was clipped by 6 bases and J by 5 bases; unmatched bases: 7. The chain is built from TRBV6-6 and TRBJ2-3; 11 bases fit TRBD1. The sequenced material came from peripheral blood. This sequence originates from a woman aged 55 to 70 with acute or convalescent COVID-19. CDR3 sequence (DNA): TGTGCCAGCAGACAAGGACAGGGGGCTATAGATACGCAGTATTTT. Translating it yields CASRQGQGAIDTQYF.